This T cell receptor beta chain was recovered during a study of T cell repertoires in cytomegalovirus infection. Overall study context: The authors relied on CMV epitopes, both recently identified HLA-C-restricted and well-studied HLA-B-restricted.

CDR3 length: 15 residues. With V trimmed by 4 bases and J by 8 bases, 8 bases remained unmatched. The germline gives CDR1 SGHRS, CDR2 YFSETQ. Comment on this clonotype: Its antigen is still unknown.

Each CDR3 protein is one row after TCRdb ran MiXCR on the reads. Of approximately 470,000 distinct CDR3 sequences listed, approximately 42% are singletons. This chain links TRBV5-1 with TRBJ1-3; TRBD1 matches at 11 bases. The receptor was derived from a human donor in good health (CMV status not recorded). Some clones in this sample may be carry-over from other donors' samples. Sequenced material: cultured PBMCs, taken from culture after CMV antigen stimulation. CDR3 nucleotides: TGCGCCAGCAGCCCGGGGACAGGGGGAGGATACACCATATATTTT. The encoded protein is CASSPGTGGGYTIYF.